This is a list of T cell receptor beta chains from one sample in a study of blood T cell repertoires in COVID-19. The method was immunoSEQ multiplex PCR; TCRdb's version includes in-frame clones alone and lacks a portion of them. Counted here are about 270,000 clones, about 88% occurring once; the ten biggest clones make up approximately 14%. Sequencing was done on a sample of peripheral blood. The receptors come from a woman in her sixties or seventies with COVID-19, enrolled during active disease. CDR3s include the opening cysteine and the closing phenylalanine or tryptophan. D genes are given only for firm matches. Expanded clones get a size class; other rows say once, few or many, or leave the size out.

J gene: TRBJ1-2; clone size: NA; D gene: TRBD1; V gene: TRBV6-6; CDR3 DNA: TGTGCCAGCAGTGTGCAGGGGGGCGGCTACACCTTC; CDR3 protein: CASSVQGGGYTF
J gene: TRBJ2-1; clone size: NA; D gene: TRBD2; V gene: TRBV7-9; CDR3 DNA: TGTGCCAGCAGCGTTGGACTAGCGGGAAATGAGCAGTTCTTC; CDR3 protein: CASSVGLAGNEQFF
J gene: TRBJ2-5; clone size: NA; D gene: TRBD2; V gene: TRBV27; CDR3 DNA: TGTGCCAGCAGTTCACTTGGGGGACTAACGATAGAGACCCAGTACTTC; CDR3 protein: CASSSLGGLTIETQYF
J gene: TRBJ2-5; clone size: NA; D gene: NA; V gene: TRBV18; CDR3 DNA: TGTGCCAGCTCACCACGCCAGGGGGGCCCGGAGACCCAGTACTTC; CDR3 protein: CASSPRQGGPETQYF
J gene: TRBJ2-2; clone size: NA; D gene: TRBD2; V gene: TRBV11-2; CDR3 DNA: TGTGCCAGCATTACAGCGGGGGAAAACACCGGGGAGCTGTTTTTT; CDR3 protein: CASITAGENTGELFF
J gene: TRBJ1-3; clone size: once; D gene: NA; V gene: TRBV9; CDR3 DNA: TGTGCCAGCAGCGACAAACCGGGACAAACACATGGAAACACCATATATTTT; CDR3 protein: CASSDKPGQTHGNTIYF
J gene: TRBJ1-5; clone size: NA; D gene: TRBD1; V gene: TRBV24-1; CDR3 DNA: TGTGCCACCAGTGATCGAACAGGGGGCCATCAGCCCCAGCATTTT; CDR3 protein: CATSDRTGGHQPQHF
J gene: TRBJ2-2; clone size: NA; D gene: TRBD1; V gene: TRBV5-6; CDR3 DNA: TGTGCCAGCAGCCCACGACCGGGACAGGGGAGCACCGGGGAGCTGTTTTTT; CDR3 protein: CASSPRPGQGSTGELFF
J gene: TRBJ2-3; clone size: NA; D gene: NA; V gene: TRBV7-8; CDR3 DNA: TGTGCCAGCAGCCCGCGCCGGACTGGCACAGATACGCAGTATTTT; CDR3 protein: CASSPRRTGTDTQYF
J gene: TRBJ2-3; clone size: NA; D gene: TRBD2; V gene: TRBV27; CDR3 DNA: TGTGCCAGCAGTTTAGGTCTAGCGGGGGGGCCGAGTAAGGCAGATACGCAGTATTTT; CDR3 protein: CASSLGLAGGPSKADTQYF
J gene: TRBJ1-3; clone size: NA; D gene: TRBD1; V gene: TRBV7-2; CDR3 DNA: TGTGCCAGCAGCCCCAGGGGGGCCTCGGAAGGAAACACCATATATTTT; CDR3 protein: CASSPRGASEGNTIYF
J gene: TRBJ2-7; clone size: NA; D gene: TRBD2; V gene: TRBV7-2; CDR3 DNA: TGTGCCAGCAGCTTAGCGGAGCTAGCGGGGGCACCCTACGAGCAGTACTTC; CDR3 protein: CASSLAELAGAPYEQYF
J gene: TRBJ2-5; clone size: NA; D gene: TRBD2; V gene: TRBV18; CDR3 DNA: TGTGCCAGCTCACCATTCGGACTAGGAGAAGAGACCCAGTACTTC; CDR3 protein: CASSPFGLGEETQYF
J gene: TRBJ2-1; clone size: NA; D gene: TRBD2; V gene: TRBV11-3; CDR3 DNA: TGTGCCAGCAGCCGCGGGGGGCATGAGCAGTTCTTC; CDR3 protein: CASSRGGHEQFF
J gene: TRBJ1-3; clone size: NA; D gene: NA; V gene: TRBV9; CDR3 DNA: TGTGCCAGCAGCGTTACAGGGAGTCCATACGGAAACACCATATATTTT; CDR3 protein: CASSVTGSPYGNTIYF
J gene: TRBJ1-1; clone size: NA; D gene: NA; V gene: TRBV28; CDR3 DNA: TGTGCAAGCGGTGCCAGGGCAAACACTGAAGCTTTCTTT; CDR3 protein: CASGARANTEAFF
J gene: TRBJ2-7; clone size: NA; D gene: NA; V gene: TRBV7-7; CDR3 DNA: TGTGCCAGCAGCCAGAGTGCGGGTGTGGCTATGTACGAGCAGTACTTC; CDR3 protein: CASSQSAGVAMYEQYF
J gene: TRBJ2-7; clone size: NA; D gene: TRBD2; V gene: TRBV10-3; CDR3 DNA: TGTGCCATCAGTGAGTCGACGCTTGGGACTAGATCCTCCTACGAGCAGTACTTC; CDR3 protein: CAISESTLGTRSSYEQYF
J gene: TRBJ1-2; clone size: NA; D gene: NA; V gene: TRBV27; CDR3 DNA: TGTGCCAGCAGTAGAGGGTTAGTAGCTAACTATGGCTACACCTTC; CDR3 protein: CASSRGLVANYGYTF
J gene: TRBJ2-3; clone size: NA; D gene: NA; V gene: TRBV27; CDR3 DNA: TGTGCCAGCAGCTTGGGGGGGGCGCAGTACACAGATACGCAGTATTTT; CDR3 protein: CASSLGGAQYTDTQYF
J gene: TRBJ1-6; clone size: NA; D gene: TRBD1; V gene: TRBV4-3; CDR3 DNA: TGCGCCAGCAGCTTCGGACAGGTGGTTTCACCCCTCCACTTT; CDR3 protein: CASSFGQVVSPLHF
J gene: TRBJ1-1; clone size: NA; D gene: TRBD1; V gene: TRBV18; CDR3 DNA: TGTGCCAGCTCGCCCGGACAGGGAACTGAAGCTTTCTTT; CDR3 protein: CASSPGQGTEAFF
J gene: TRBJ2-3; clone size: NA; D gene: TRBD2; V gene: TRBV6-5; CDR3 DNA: TGTGCCAGCAGTTACGCCGGGGGGGCCACAGATACGCAGTATTTT; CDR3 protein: CASSYAGGATDTQYF
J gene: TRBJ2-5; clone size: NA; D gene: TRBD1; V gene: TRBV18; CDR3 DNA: TGTGCCAGCTCACCGGGCCGGGACAGGGGGCGGTTAGAGACCCAGTACTTC; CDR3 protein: CASSPGRDRGRLETQYF
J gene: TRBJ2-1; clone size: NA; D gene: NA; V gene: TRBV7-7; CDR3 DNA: TGTGCCAGCAGCTTGGGCCAGGGGATAGACAATGAGCAGTTCTTC; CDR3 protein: CASSLGQGIDNEQFF
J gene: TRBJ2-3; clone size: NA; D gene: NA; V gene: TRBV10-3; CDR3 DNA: TGTGCCATCAGTGAGTCGATCGGACGGGGGACAGATACGCAGTATTTT; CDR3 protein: CAISESIGRGTDTQYF
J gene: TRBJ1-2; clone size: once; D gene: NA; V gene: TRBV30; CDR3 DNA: TGTGCCTGGAGTGTTGGACACCCTTGGGGCTACACCTTC; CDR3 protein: CAWSVGHPWGYTF
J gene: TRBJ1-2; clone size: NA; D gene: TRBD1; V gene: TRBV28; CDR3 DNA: TGTGCCAGCAGTACTCCACAGGGGTTGTATGGCTACACCTTC; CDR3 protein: CASSTPQGLYGYTF
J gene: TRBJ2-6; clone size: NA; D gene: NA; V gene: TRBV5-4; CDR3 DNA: TGTGCCAGCAGCTCAGGAGGGTCTGGGGCCAACGTCCTGACTTTC; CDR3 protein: CASSSGGSGANVLTF
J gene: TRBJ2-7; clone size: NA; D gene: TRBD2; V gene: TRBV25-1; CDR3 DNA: TGTGCCAGCAGCCACGGGACTAGCGGGGACACCTACGAGCAGTACTTC; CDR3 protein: CASSHGTSGDTYEQYF
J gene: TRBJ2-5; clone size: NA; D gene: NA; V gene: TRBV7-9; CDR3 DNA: TGTGCCAGCAGCTCTAACATTCCCGGGGAGACCCAGTACTTC; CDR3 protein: CASSSNIPGETQYF
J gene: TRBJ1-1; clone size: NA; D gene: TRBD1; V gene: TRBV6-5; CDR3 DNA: TGTGCCAGCCAGGGACAGGTGGAGACTGAAGCTTTCTTT; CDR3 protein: CASQGQVETEAFF
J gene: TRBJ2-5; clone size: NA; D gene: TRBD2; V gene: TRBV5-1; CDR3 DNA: TGCGCCAGCAGCTTGGCCCCAGCGGGGGGGAGAGAGACCCAGTACTTC; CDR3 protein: CASSLAPAGGRETQYF
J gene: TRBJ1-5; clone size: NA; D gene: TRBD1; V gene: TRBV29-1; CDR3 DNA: TGCAGCGTTGGGGAAGGGGGCCCACAACATTTT; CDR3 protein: CSVGEGGPQHF
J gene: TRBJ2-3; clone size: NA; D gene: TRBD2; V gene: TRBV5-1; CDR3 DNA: TGCGCCAGCAGCTTTGGACTAGCGGGGGGCTCATCAGATACGCAGTATTTT; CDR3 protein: CASSFGLAGGSSDTQYF
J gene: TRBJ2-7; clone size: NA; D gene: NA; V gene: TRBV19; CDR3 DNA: TGTGCCAGTAAGGTACAGACAGGCCCAGGCGAGCAGTACTTC; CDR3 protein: CASKVQTGPGEQYF
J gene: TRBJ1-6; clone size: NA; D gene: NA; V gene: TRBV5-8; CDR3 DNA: TGTGCCAGCAGCCGAGGGCTTTCACCCCTCCACTTT; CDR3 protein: CASSRGLSPLHF
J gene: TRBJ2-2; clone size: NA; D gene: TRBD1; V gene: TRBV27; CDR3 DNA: TGTGCCAGCAGTCCCGGGGACAGATACACCGGGGAGCTGTTTTTT; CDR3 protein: CASSPGDRYTGELFF
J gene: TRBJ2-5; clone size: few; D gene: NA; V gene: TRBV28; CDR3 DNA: TGTGCCAGCAGTTTAGTGAAGGGGATGTATGAGACCCAGTACTTC; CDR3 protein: CASSLVKGMYETQYF
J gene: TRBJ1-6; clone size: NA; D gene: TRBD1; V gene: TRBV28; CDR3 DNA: TGTGCCAGCAGTTTACGGACAGGGGGCTATTCACCCCTCCACTTT; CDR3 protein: CASSLRTGGYSPLHF
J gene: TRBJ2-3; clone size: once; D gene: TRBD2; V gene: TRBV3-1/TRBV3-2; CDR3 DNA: TGTGCCAGCAGCCCAGCGGGGGGGCCGGGAGGTACGCAGTATTTT; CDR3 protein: CASSPAGGPGGTQYF
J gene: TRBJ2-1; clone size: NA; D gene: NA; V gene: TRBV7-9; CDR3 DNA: TGTGCCAGCAGCCGAGACTCGAGCTCCTACAATGAGCAGTTCTTC; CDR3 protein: CASSRDSSSYNEQFF
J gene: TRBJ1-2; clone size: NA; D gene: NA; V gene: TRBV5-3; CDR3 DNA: TGTGCCAGAAGCTTGGATGGACTCGCCCGTAAGTCCTATGGCCACACCTTC; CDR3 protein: CARSLDGLARKSYGHTF